This T cell receptor (beta chain) was obtained from a study of blood T cell repertoires in COVID-19. Study-wide context: The United States, Italy and Spain provided the acute and convalescent COVID-19 samples.

This CDR3 comprises 15 residues. Under the authors' procedure: Estimation of nucleated cell counts was performed using reference gene primer amplification. This table comes from immunoSEQ multiplex PCR, and its TCRdb copy is limited to in-frame clones, with some not included. The D gene and trimming were derived from the DNA, and the V and J assignments and clone size from that table. The data hold approximately 220,000 clones, with around 85% observed a single time. The chain employs TRBV21-1 and TRBJ2-1; the listed D gene, TRBD2, was not tested against the DNA. TRBV21-1 is assigned pseudogene status. The clonotype comes from a woman aged 45-60 years with acute or convalescent COVID-19. The material sequenced was peripheral blood. This CDR3 is CASNRLAGGPHEQFF. The DNA for the CDR3 is TGTGCCAGCAACAGACTAGCGGGGGGGCCCCATGAGCAGTTCTTC.